Listed below are T cell receptor beta chains from one sample, sequenced in a study of T cells expressing NK-cell markers. TCRdb re-analyzed the 5' RACE reads; it lists each CDR3 protein once, without DNA. In all, the sample yields 400,000 to 500,000 distinct CDR3 sequences. Sequencing was done on a sample of blood T cells: a sorted CD56 or NKG2C T cell subset, CD4+ or CD8+ T cells, or bulk PBMC T cells (not recorded which). The receptors come from a woman between 18 and 69 years old in good health. Both conserved end residues are part of each CDR3. Only some rows state a clone size, as once, few, many or a class for expanded clones.

cdr3_aa: CASSPTVKETQYF; v_call: TRBV7-9; clone_size: -; j_call: TRBJ2-5
cdr3_aa: CASSPSGDAPSNTEAFF; v_call: TRBV5-6; clone_size: -; j_call: TRBJ1-1
cdr3_aa: CATNGGGGTDTQYF; v_call: TRBV15; clone_size: -; j_call: TRBJ2-3
cdr3_aa: CASPRDLANTGELFF; v_call: TRBV18; clone_size: -; j_call: TRBJ2-2
cdr3_aa: CASSYLASGEASTDTQYF; v_call: TRBV6-2/TRBV6-3; clone_size: -; j_call: TRBJ2-3
cdr3_aa: CASSQGDRGYGYTF; v_call: TRBV4-1; clone_size: -; j_call: TRBJ1-2
cdr3_aa: CASSFSVYPYTF; v_call: TRBV28; clone_size: -; j_call: TRBJ1-2
cdr3_aa: CASRLDSHPPGTQYF; v_call: TRBV5-1; clone_size: -; j_call: TRBJ2-3
cdr3_aa: CASSQGGQGAYNEQFF; v_call: TRBV3-1; clone_size: -; j_call: TRBJ2-1
cdr3_aa: CASYNAGHPIGYTF; v_call: TRBV2; clone_size: -; j_call: TRBJ1-2
cdr3_aa: CASSNLVGLGQFF; v_call: TRBV28; clone_size: -; j_call: TRBJ2-1
cdr3_aa: CASSLSGGRQETQYF; v_call: TRBV5-5; clone_size: -; j_call: TRBJ2-5
cdr3_aa: CASSTTSGDYNEQFF; v_call: TRBV5-1; clone_size: -; j_call: TRBJ2-1
cdr3_aa: CSVAKDGGGRTEAFF; v_call: TRBV29-1; clone_size: -; j_call: TRBJ1-1
cdr3_aa: CASSDSLSSYEQYF; v_call: TRBV7-9; clone_size: medium-sized; j_call: TRBJ2-7
cdr3_aa: CSARDLRGGNEKLFF; v_call: TRBV20-1; clone_size: -; j_call: TRBJ1-4
cdr3_aa: CASSQDNRGDEQYF; v_call: TRBV4-2; clone_size: -; j_call: TRBJ2-7
cdr3_aa: CASSQGGRGPYNEQFF; v_call: TRBV14; clone_size: -; j_call: TRBJ2-1
cdr3_aa: CASSKRLAEQFF; v_call: TRBV7-9; clone_size: -; j_call: TRBJ2-1
cdr3_aa: CASTVLAGEYNEQFF; v_call: TRBV19; clone_size: -; j_call: TRBJ2-1
cdr3_aa: CSGGREGPNQETQYF; v_call: TRBV20-1; clone_size: -; j_call: TRBJ2-5
cdr3_aa: CASSSALETASNTGELFF; v_call: TRBV11-1; clone_size: -; j_call: TRBJ2-2
cdr3_aa: CASSSFQGPYYEQYF; v_call: TRBV7-3; clone_size: -; j_call: TRBJ2-7
cdr3_aa: CASSDSSLETQYF; v_call: TRBV7-9; clone_size: -; j_call: TRBJ2-5
cdr3_aa: CSASQARVYNEQFF; v_call: TRBV20-1; clone_size: -; j_call: TRBJ2-1
cdr3_aa: CASREELAGDYEQYF; v_call: TRBV4-3; clone_size: -; j_call: TRBJ2-7
cdr3_aa: CSANGVNQPQHF; v_call: TRBV20-1; clone_size: -; j_call: TRBJ1-5
cdr3_aa: CASSDSDVRSTQYF; v_call: TRBV5-1; clone_size: -; j_call: TRBJ2-5
cdr3_aa: CASRDGLAPSSYEQYF; v_call: TRBV7-2; clone_size: -; j_call: TRBJ2-7